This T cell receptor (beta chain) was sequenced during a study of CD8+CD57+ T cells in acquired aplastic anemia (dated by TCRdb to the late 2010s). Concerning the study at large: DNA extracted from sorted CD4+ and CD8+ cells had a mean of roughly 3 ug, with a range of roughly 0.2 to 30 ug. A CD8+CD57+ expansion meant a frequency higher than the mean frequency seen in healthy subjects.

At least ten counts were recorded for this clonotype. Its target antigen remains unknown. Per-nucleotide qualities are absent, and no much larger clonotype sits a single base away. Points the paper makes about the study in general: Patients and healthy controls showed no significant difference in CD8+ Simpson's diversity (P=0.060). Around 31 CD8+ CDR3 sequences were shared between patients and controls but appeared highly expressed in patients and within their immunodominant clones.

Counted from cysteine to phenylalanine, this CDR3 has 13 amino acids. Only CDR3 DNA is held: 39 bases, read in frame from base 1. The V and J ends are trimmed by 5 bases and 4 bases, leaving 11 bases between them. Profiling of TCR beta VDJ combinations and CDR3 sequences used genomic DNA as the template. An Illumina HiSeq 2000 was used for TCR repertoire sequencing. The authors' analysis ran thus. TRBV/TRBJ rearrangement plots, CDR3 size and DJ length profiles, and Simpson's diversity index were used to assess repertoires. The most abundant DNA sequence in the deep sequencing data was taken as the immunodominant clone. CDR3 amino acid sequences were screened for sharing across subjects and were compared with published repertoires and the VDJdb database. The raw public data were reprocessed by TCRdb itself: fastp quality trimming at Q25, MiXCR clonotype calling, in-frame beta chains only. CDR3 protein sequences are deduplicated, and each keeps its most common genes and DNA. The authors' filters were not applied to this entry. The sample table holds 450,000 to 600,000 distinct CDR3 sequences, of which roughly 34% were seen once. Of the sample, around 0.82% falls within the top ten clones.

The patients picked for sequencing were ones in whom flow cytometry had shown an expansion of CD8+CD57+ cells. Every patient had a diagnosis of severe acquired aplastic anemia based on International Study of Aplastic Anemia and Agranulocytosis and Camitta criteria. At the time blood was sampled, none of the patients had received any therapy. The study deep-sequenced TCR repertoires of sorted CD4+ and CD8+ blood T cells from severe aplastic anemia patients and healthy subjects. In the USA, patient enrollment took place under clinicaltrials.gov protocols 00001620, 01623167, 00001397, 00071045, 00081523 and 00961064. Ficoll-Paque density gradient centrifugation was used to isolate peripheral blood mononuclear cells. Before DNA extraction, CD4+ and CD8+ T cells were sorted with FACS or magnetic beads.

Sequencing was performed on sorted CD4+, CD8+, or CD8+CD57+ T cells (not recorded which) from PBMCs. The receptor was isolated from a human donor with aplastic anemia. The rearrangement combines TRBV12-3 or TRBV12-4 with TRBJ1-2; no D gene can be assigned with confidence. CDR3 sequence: CASSPGPSYGYTF. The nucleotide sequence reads TGTGCCAGCAGTCCCGGACCCTCCTATGGCTACACCTTC.